Each of the 26 T cell receptor beta chains below was sequenced from the same sample in a study of radiotherapy plus CTLA-4 blockade in lung cancer. Some clones are missing from TCRdb's copy, which holds only in-frame ones; the method was immunoSEQ multiplex PCR. The sample holds about 93,000 clones, approximately 86% seen once. Material: peripheral blood, obtained from a patient treated with radiotherapy plus ipilimumab. The receptors derive from a human donor with non-small cell lung cancer that progressed on radiotherapy plus ipilimumab.

J is TRBJ2-7 and V is TRBV14; the D gene is possibly TRBD2 (6 bases). This CDR3 is 12 amino acids long. CDR1 and CDR2 from the germline V gene are SGHDN and FVKESK. Between the trimmed V and J ends, which lost 0 bases and 7 bases, there was a span of 7 bases. CDR3 loop: CASSQEGGEQYF. The CDR3 nucleotides are TGTGCCAGCAGCCAAGAGGGGGGTGAGCAGTACTTC.

The CDR3 DNA sequence: TGTGCCAGCTCACCACCGGGGAAGCGGACGAGCTCCTACAATGAGCAGTTCTTC. Translation gives CASSPPGKRTSSYNEQFF. The chain combines TRBV18 with TRBJ2-1, with D possibly being TRBD2 (5 bases). V lost 0 bases and J lost 0, with 15 bases in between. The CDR3 covers 18 residues. CDR1 KGHSH and CDR2 LQKENI come from the germline V gene.

The chain links TRBV7-2 to TRBJ2-7; 7 bases are a match to TRBD1. V gave up 0 bases and J gave up 7 bases; unmatched junction bases: 6. Germline V gene data show CDR1 as SGHTA and CDR2 as FQGNSA. The CDR3 has 14 amino acids. In DNA, the CDR3 is TGTGCCAGCAGCTTAGCGGAAGGGACAGAAGAGCAGTACTTC. Its translation: CASSLAEGTEEQYF.

The rearrangement joins TRBV9 to TRBJ2-1; the D is unclear. The CDR3 runs 15 residues. Trimming pared 4 bases from V and 0 bases from J, leaving 11 bases between. Germline V gene lookup returns CDR1 SGDLS and CDR2 YYNGEE. CDR3 region: CASSRTWDSYNEQFF. The CDR3 DNA reads as TGTGCCAGCAGCCGAACCTGGGACTCCTACAATGAGCAGTTCTTC.

The chain employs TRBV27 and TRBJ1-3; perhaps TRBD1 as D (5 bases). The CDR3 spans 16 residues. Trimming took 3 bases from V and 4 from J, leaving 16 bases between them. Germline V gives CDR1 MNHEY, CDR2 SMNVEV (reference sequence). CDR3 in DNA: TGTGCCAGCAGTTTCTTGGGACCCAACACCGGAAACACCATATATTTT. Encoded protein: CASSFLGPNTGNTIYF.

V and J are TRBV4-2 and TRBJ2-1, with D possibly TRBD2 on 6 matching bases. The CDR3 extends over 15 amino acids. V lost 0 bases and J 5 bases, leaving 11 bases between the germline ends. Germline CDR1 LGHNA, CDR2 YNFKEQ. CDR3 region: CASSQDLSGDNEQFF. The CDR3 nucleotides are TGTGCCAGCAGCCAAGATCTTTCGGGAGACAATGAGCAGTTCTTC.

V is TRBV2 and J is TRBJ2-1; 9 nucleotides align to TRBD2. Per germline, CDR1 SNHLY and CDR2 FYNNEI. With 5 bases clipped from V and 0 bases from J, the junction kept 2 bases outside the gene matches. The CDR3 is made up of 15 amino acids. CDR3 region: CASSLAGTSYNEQFF. Written as DNA, the CDR3 is TGTGCCAGCAGTCTAGCGGGAACCTCCTACAATGAGCAGTTCTTC. Filled out from reference TRBV2 and TRBJ2-1, the complete variable domain reads EPEVTQTPSHQVTQMGQEVILRCVPISNHLYFYWYRQILGQKVEFLVSFYNNEISEKSEIFDDQFSVERPDGSNFTLKIRSTKLEDSAMYFCASSLAGTSYNEQFFGPGTRLTVL.

The chain has TRBV19 and TRBJ2-3, with 10 bases that match TRBD2. This CDR3 has 15 residues. V trimming: 3 bases; J trimming: 5 bases; junction bases outside the gene matches: 5. Germline CDR1 and CDR2: LNHDA and SQIVND (reference sequence). The CDR3 DNA sequence: TGTGCCAGTAGTATGAGCGGGAGGGCCGAAGATACGCAGTATTTT. Its protein is CASSMSGRAEDTQYF.

The V gene is TRBV5-4, the J gene TRBJ2-1; 9 bases are shared with TRBD2. Germline lookup yields CDR1 SGHNT and CDR2 YYREEE (reference sequence). Trimming removed 7 bases from V and 10 bases from J; junction bases left unmatched: 12. The CDR3 runs to 14 residues. The CDR3 bases are TGTGCCAGCCAGCGGGCTAGCGGGGAAGTAGAGCAGTTCTTC. Translating gives CASQRASGEVEQFF.

The chain couples TRBV30 to TRBJ2-3; TRBD2 matches at 10 bases. V gave up 3 bases and J gave up 6 bases; unmatched junction bases: 6. This CDR3 comprises 14 residues. Germline CDR1 reads GTSNPN; CDR2 reads SVGIG (reference sequence). CDR3 amino acids: CAWRLAGGTDTQYF. The CDR3, as DNA: TGTGCCTGGAGATTAGCGGGAGGTACGGATACGCAGTATTTT. The complete variable domain, with remaining parts taken from reference TRBV30 and TRBJ2-3, reads SQTIHQWPATLVQPVGSPLSLECTVEGTSNPNLYWYRQAAGRGLQLLFYSVGIGQISSEVPQNLSASRPQDRQFILSSKKLLLSDSGFYLCAWRLAGGTDTQYFGPGTRLTVL.

This clone showed up just a few times. One end of the junction is discordant with germline, which a read error may explain. This rearrangement joins TRBV11-3 to TRBJ1-2, with 7 bases fitting TRBD1. The CDR3 has 13 residues. Germline V gene lookup returns CDR1 SGHNT and CDR2 YENEEA. This CDR3 is CASSLDRDYGYTF. CDR3 DNA sequence: TGTGCCAGCAGCCTAGACAGGGACTATGGCTACACCTTC.

The V and J genes are TRBV4-1 and TRBJ2-5, with 10 nucleotides matching TRBD1. CDR3 size: 17 residues. V was pared by 3 bases and J by 8 bases, with 15 bases of the junction left unmatched. Germline CDR1 is MGHRA and CDR2 is YSYEKL. This chain's CDR3 is CASSHNKWGQGSDTQYF. CDR3 sequence (DNA): TGCGCCAGCAGCCATAATAAATGGGGACAGGGGTCGGACACCCAGTACTTC.

J is TRBJ2-3 and V is TRBV5-1; 8 bases map to TRBD2. This CDR3 is 16 amino acids long. Germline-derived CDR1 and CDR2 are SGHRS and YFSETQ. V dropped 4 bases and J dropped 3; count of bases not matched to a gene: 10. The CDR3 sequence: CASSGIAGRGTDTQYF. The CDR3 DNA is TGCGCCAGCAGCGGTATAGCGGGACGTGGGACAGATACGCAGTATTTT. Variable domain in full (rest from reference TRBV5-1 and TRBJ2-3): KAGVTQTPRYLIKTRGQQVTLSCSPISGHRSVSWYQQTPGQGLQFLFEYFSETQRNKGNFPGRFSGRQFSNSRSEMNVSTLELGDSALYLCASSGIAGRGTDTQYFGPGTRLTVL.

The chain links TRBV15 to TRBJ1-6; D remains ambiguous. This CDR3 spans 15 amino acids. The germline V gene has CDR1 LNHNV and CDR2 YYDKDF (reference sequence). Trimming stripped 3 bases from V and 10 bases from J, with 16 bases between. The CDR3 here is CATSRDQRVGSPLHF. As DNA, the CDR3 is TGTGCCACCAGCAGGGACCAAAGGGTGGGATCACCCCTCCACTTT.

This rearrangement joins TRBV7-3 to TRBJ1-2; a weak D match, TRBD1 (5 bases). V was clipped by 5 bases and J by 8 bases, with 18 bases between them. The CDR3 length is 14 residues. Germline CDR1 and CDR2: SGHTA and FQGTGA. The DNA of the CDR3 is TGTGCCAGCAGCCCAATCGGGAGGGGCGGAGGCTACACCTTC. This codes for CASSPIGRGGGYTF.

The chain employs TRBV9 and TRBJ1-1; TRBD1 is a possible D gene (5 bases). Trimming removed 1 base from V and 4 bases from J, with 8 bases in between. The CDR3 has 13 residues. Germline V gene data show CDR1 as SGDLS and CDR2 as YYNGEE. CDR3 amino acids: CASSVSQGTEAFF. In DNA form, the CDR3 reads TGTGCCAGCAGCGTATCCCAGGGCACTGAAGCTTTCTTT.

The rearrangement uses TRBV10-3 and TRBJ2-3; a weak D match, TRBD1 (6 bases). Germline-derived CDR1 and CDR2 are ENHRY and SYGVKD. The CDR3 is made up of 16 amino acids. V gave up 3 bases and J gave up 1 base, with 14 bases separating them. CDR3 sequence reads: CAISDFGGLGTDTQYF. As DNA, the CDR3 is TGTGCCATCAGTGATTTTGGGGGCCTGGGCACAGATACGCAGTATTTT.

This chain joins TRBV5-1 and TRBJ2-2; D gene unclear. This CDR3 spans 16 amino acids. With 0 bases removed from V and 4 bases from J, the gap between germline ends came to 13 bases. Germline V gene data show CDR1 as SGHRS and CDR2 as YFSETQ. Written as DNA, the CDR3 is TGCGCCAGCAGCTTGGTCGCCGGAGACCCCACCGGGGAGCTGTTTTTT. As protein: CASSLVAGDPTGELFF.

This rearrangement joins TRBV18 to TRBJ2-7; no definite D call. CDR3 length: 13 residues. V lost 2 bases and J lost 2, with 7 bases in between. Germline V gene lookup returns CDR1 KGHSH and CDR2 LQKENI. The CDR3 spells CASSPSIAYEQYF. The DNA of the CDR3 is TGTGCCAGCTCACCATCCATCGCCTACGAGCAGTACTTC.

The chain recombines TRBV18 with TRBJ2-7; 8 bases are shared with TRBD1. V lost 2 bases to trimming and J lost 1 base; unmatched junction nucleotides: 1. The CDR3 is 14 amino acids. Looked up from germline, CDR1 is KGHSH and CDR2 is LQKENI. The CDR3 is CASSPNRGSYEQYF. CDR3 DNA sequence: TGTGCCAGCTCACCAAACAGGGGGTCCTACGAGCAGTACTTC.

This chain joins TRBV10-1 and TRBJ2-3; D is uncertain. V was trimmed by 3 bases and J by 2 bases, leaving 6 bases between them. The CDR3 is 13 amino acids. The germline CDR1 and CDR2 sequences are WNHNN and SYGVQD (reference sequence). CDR3 DNA: TGCGCCAGCAGTGAAGGGTTCACAGATACGCAGTATTTT. This encodes CASSEGFTDTQYF.

This clone was seen more than once but under ten times. The rearrangement links TRBV7-9 to TRBJ2-2; 9 bases are a match to TRBD1. CDR1 is SEHNR, CDR2 FQNEAQ, per germline (reference sequence). This CDR3 region has 15 residues. V lost 3 bases and J lost 4; bases outside the gene matches: 3. The CDR3 is CASSFGQGITGELFF. The CDR3 nucleotides are TGTGCCAGCAGCTTCGGACAGGGGATCACCGGGGAGCTGTTTTTT.

The J gene is TRBJ1-1, the V gene TRBV6-1; D is undetermined. The CDR3 loop spans 14 amino acids. V was trimmed by 3 bases and J by 7 bases, leaving 15 bases between them. Germline V gene data show CDR1 as MNHNS and CDR2 as SASEGT. The CDR3 reads CASSESVIVSEAFF. CDR3 coding DNA: TGTGCCAGCAGTGAGTCCGTTATAGTGAGTGAAGCTTTCTTT.

The chain links TRBV19 to TRBJ2-7, with 9 positions matching TRBD1. CDR1 is LNHDA, CDR2 SQIVND, per germline (reference sequence). The CDR3 sequence is 13 residues long. J gave up 12 bases and V 5 bases, and 11 bases lay outside the gene matches. CDR3 sequence reads: CASSSGQGKLRYF. CDR3 in DNA: TGTGCCAGTAGTTCGGGACAGGGCAAACTTCGGTACTTC.

V is TRBV5-1 and J is TRBJ2-1; D gene ambiguous. Germline V gene lookup returns CDR1 SGHRS and CDR2 YFSETQ. There are 16 residues in the CDR3. V was pared by 8 bases and J by 2 bases, with 20 bases between. CDR3: CARRSPGRTPYNEQFF. The DNA of the CDR3 is TGCGCCAGACGGTCCCCAGGACGAACCCCCTACAATGAGCAGTTCTTC.

The rearrangement uses TRBV27 and TRBJ1-1; tentatively, D is TRBD1 (5 bases). Germline V lookup: CDR1 MNHEY, CDR2 SMNVEV (reference sequence). The CDR3 runs 14 residues. V was clipped by 4 bases and J by 3 bases, with 12 bases between them. The DNA of the CDR3 is TGTGCCAGCAGTTACCTCTGGGGGGACACTGAAGCTTTCTTT. It encodes CASSYLWGDTEAFF.